This T cell receptor beta chain emerged from a study of T cells in Graves' hyperthyroidism and ophthalmopathy. What was amplified from RNA transcripts were TCR beta CDR3 regions. The TCR CDR3 was amplified in a first-round RT-PCR using the HTBI primer set. TCRdb re-called the multiplex PCR reads with MiXCR, one entry per CDR3 protein. The table records 550,000 to 700,000 distinct CDR3 sequences, about 15% of them present only once. It was uncontrolled infection, other autoimmune disease, pregnancy or lactation that excluded patients. Clinicians diagnosed patients from clinical symptoms, serum thyroxine and TRAb, thyroid ultrasound and orbital computed tomography. CDR1 and CDR2 from the germline V gene are MNHEY and SVGEGT. The CDR3 is 16 residues long. The V segment lost 0 bases and the J segment 4 bases; nucleotides outside the gene matches: 5.

The TCR was taken from a woman in her forties with Graves' ophthalmopathy. The V gene is TRBV6-2 or TRBV6-3, the J gene TRBJ2-7, with 11 bases matching TRBD2. The specimen was blood. The chain's CDR3 is CASSYSELAGEYEQYF. The DNA of the CDR3 is TGTGCCAGCAGTTACTCGGAACTAGCGGGAGAGTACGAGCAGTACTTC.